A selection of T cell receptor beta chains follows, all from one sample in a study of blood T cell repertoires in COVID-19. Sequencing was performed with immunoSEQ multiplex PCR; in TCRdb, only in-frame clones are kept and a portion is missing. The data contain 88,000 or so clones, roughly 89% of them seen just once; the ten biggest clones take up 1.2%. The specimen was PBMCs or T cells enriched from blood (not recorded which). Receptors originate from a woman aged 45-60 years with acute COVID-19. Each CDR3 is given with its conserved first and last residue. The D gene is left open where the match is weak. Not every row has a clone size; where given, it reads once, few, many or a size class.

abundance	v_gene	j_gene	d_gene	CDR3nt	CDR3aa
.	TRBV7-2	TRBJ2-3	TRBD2	TGTGCCAGCAGCTTAGCGCTAGCGGCTAGCACAGATACGCAGTATTTT	CASSLALAASTDTQYF
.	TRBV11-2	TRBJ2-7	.	TGTGCCAGCAGCTTGGGGACTGGGATCTCCTACGAGCAGTACTTC	CASSLGTGISYEQYF
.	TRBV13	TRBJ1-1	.	TGTGCCAGCAGCTTAGGAACAGGGCTCACTGAAGCTTTCTTT	CASSLGTGLTEAFF
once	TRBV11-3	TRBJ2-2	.	TGTGCCAGCAGCTCCTGGACCCTCGAGGGTTCCACCGGGGAGCTGTTTTTT	CASSSWTLEGSTGELFF
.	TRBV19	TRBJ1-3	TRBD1	TGTGCCAGTAGTAACCCAGGGGGGACTGGAAACACCATATATTTT	CASSNPGGTGNTIYF
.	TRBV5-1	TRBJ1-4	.	TGCGCCAGCAGCTTTAGAGGGACTAATGAAAAACTGTTTTTT	CASSFRGTNEKLFF
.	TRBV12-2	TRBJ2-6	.	TGTGCAAGTCGCTTACCCGCCGGGACAGGGGGGTCTGGGGCCAACGTCCTGACTTTC	CASRLPAGTGGSGANVLTF
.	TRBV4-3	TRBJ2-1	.	TGCGCCAGCAGCCCCTTGGACAGCGGCTACAATGAGCAGTTCTTC	CASSPLDSGYNEQFF
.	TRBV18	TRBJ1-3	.	TGTGCCAGCTCACCCCAGGAAATCTCTGGAAACACCATATATTTT	CASSPQEISGNTIYF
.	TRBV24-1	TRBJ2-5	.	TGTGCCACCAGTGATGGGGGATGGCAGGGGGAGACCCAGTACTTC	CATSDGGWQGETQYF
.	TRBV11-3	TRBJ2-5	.	TGTGCCAGCAGCTTATCAAACCAAGAGACCCAGTACTTC	CASSLSNQETQYF
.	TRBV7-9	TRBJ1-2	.	TGTGCCAGCAGCTTAGTGGGGGGAGGCTACACCTTC	CASSLVGGGYTF
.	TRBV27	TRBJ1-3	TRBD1	TGTGCCAGCAGCGTCCGGGACAGGGGATACACCATATATTTT	CASSVRDRGYTIYF
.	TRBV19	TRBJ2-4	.	TGTGCCAGTAGTTCCCCCCCAGGCGGGAATATAGACAAAAACATTCAGTACTTC	CASSSPPGGNIDKNIQYF
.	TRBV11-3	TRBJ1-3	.	TGTGCCAGCAGCCCGGGACACCCCAGAAACACCATATATTTT	CASSPGHPRNTIYF
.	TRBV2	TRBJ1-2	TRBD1	TGTGCCAGCAGTGAAGCGTCAGGGGGCCCTAACTATGGCTACACCTTC	CASSEASGGPNYGYTF
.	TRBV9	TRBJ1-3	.	TGTGCCAGCAGCCCGACTCCGGCCTTTTTTCACTCTGGAAACACCATATATTTT	CASSPTPAFFHSGNTIYF
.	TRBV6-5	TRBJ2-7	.	TGTGTTTCCCTCAAGAGCGGTCCCGGCTACGAGCAGTACTTC	CVSLKSGPGYEQYF
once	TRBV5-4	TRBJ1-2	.	TGTGCCAGCAGCCCGGGACTTTATGGCTACACCTTC	CASSPGLYGYTF
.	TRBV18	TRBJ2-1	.	TGTGCCAGCTCACCCAGCCTTCAGGGGGGAGACAATGAGCAGTTCTTC	CASSPSLQGGDNEQFF
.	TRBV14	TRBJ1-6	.	TGTGCCAGCAGCCAGCAGGAGGGCATTTCACCCCTCCACTTT	CASSQQEGISPLHF
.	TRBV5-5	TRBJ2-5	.	TGTGCCAGCAGCGGAAAAGTAGCGGATCTGTGGGAGACCCAGTACTTC	CASSGKVADLWETQYF
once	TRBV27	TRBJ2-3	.	TGTGCCAGCAGTCCCATAGTTGGTACGCAGTATTTT	CASSPIVGTQYF
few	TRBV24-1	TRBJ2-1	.	TGTGCCACCAGTGATGTGTACCGGGAGAATGAGCAGTTCTTC	CATSDVYRENEQFF
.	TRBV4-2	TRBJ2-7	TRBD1	TGTGCCAGCAGCCAATCGGGACAGGGATCCTACGAGCAGTACTTC	CASSQSGQGSYEQYF
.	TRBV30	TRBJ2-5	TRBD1	TGTGCATCGGGACAGGGAGGGGAACAAGAGACCCAGTACTTC	CASGQGGEQETQYF
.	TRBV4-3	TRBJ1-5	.	TGCGCCAGCAGCCAAGACAATAGCAATCAGCCCCAGCATTTT	CASSQDNSNQPQHF
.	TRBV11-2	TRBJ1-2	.	TGTGCCAGCAGCCCCGGGGGGGTTAACTATGGCTACACCTTC	CASSPGGVNYGYTF
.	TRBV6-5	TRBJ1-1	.	TGTGCCAGCAGCCCCGGGACAAGGATGAACACTGAAGCTTTCTTT	CASSPGTRMNTEAFF
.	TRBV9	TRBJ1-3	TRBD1	TGTGCCAGCAGCGCTACAGGGGCTAGGGGAAACACCATATATTTT	CASSATGARGNTIYF
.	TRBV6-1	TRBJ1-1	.	TGTGCCAGCAGTGACCAGGGGTACACTGAAGCTTTCTTT	CASSDQGYTEAFF
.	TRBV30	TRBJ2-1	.	TGTGCCTGGAATCCCACGGCTAGATATGTCCATGAGCAGTTCTTC	CAWNPTARYVHEQFF
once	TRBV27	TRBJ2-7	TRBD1	TGTGCCAGCAGTAGACGGGACAGGGAGGGCTACGAGCAGTACTTC	CASSRRDREGYEQYF
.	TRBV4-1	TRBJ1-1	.	TGCGCCAGCAGCCAAGAGGTGCAGATGAACACTGAAGCTTTCTTT	CASSQEVQMNTEAFF
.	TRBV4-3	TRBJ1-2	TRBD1	TGCGCCAGCAGCCAAGATCGAGGGGGCCGGGGCTACACCTTC	CASSQDRGGRGYTF
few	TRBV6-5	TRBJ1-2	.	TGTGCCAGCAGAACTGGTTCAGTGGGGGCGCATGGCTACACCTTC	CASRTGSVGAHGYTF
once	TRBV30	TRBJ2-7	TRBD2	TGTGCCTGGAGTGTAATAGCGGGGCAGCAGTACTTC	CAWSVIAGQQYF
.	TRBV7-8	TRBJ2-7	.	TGTGCCAGCACGCCCAAAGTGGGGAGCTTTTCCTACGAGCAGTACTTC	CASTPKVGSFSYEQYF
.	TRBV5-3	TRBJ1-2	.	TGTGCCAGAAGCTTGGTTCGATACGGGATCCTCTATGGCTACACCTTC	CARSLVRYGILYGYTF
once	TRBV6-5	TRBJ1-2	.	TGTGCCAGCAGAGCAGGCGACATCTATGGCTACACCTTC	CASRAGDIYGYTF
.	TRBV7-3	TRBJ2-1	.	TGTGCCAGCAGCTTACGGCTAGTCGCTACCTACAATGAGCAGTTCTTC	CASSLRLVATYNEQFF
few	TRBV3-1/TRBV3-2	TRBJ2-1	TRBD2	TGTGCCAGCAGCCAAGAGGTGCTAGCGGGGGGGCAGTTCTTC	CASSQEVLAGGQFF
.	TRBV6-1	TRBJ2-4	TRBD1	TGTGCCAGCAGTGAAGCACCAGGGGGCAAAAACATTCAGTACTTC	CASSEAPGGKNIQYF
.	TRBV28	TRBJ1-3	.	TGTGCCAGCAGTCGGGAGGCAGGGCCCTCTGGAAACACCATATATTTT	CASSREAGPSGNTIYF
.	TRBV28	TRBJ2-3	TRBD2	TGTGCCAGCAGTTTTCTTGGCGGGAGAAGGACAGATACGCAGTATTTT	CASSFLGGRRTDTQYF
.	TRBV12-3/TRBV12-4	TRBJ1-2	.	TGTGCCAGCAGTTTCCAATATGGCTACACCTTC	CASSFQYGYTF
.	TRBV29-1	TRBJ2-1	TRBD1	TGCAGCGTTGAAGGTGGGACAGGGGCCTACAATGAGCAGTTCTTC	CSVEGGTGAYNEQFF
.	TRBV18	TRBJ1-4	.	TGTGCCAGCTCACCACTGAACGGGGTTGCAACTAATGAAAAACTGTTTTTT	CASSPLNGVATNEKLFF
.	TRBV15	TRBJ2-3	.	TGTGCCACCAGCGGAGGGAGGATAGATACGCAGTATTTT	CATSGGRIDTQYF
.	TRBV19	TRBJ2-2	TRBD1	TGTGCCAGTAGTATGGGGGACAGGAACACCGGGGAGCTGTTTTTT	CASSMGDRNTGELFF
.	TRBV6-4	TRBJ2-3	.	TGTGCCAGCAGTGACTCTTACGAGGCCACAGATACGCAGTATTTT	CASSDSYEATDTQYF
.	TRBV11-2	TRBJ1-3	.	TGTGCCAGCAGCTTGGACAGCCTTCCACCAAACACCATATATTTT	CASSLDSLPPNTIYF
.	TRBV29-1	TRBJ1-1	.	TGCAGCGCCTCGGACTTGAACACTGAAGCTTTCTTT	CSASDLNTEAFF
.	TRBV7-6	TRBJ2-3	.	TGTGCCAGCAGCCCCCCGGTCACAGATACGCAGTATTTT	CASSPPVTDTQYF
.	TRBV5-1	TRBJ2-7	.	TGCGCCAGCAGCTTCCGGGACACAACCTACGAGCAGTACTTC	CASSFRDTTYEQYF
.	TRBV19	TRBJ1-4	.	TGTGCCAGTAGTATTCAGGGCGTCGGGGAAAAACTGTTTTTT	CASSIQGVGEKLFF
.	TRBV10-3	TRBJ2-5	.	TGTGCCATCAGTCAAAAACCCGGGACAATTCCTCCAGAGACCCAGTACTTC	CAISQKPGTIPPETQYF
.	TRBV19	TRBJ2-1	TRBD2	TGTGCCAGTAGTATATCAGCGGGAGTAGTTTGGGAGCAGTTCTTC	CASSISAGVVWEQFF
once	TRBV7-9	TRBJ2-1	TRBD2	TGTGCCAGCAATAACAAAGGCCTAGCGGGAGTCAATGAGCAGTTCTTC	CASNNKGLAGVNEQFF